The present TCR beta chain was sequenced within a study of follicular helper T cells after annual influenza vaccination. Time point described: 2015-2016 season, 7 days after influenza vaccination. The repertoire was sequenced with immunoSEQ multiplex PCR; TCRdb's copy has only in-frame clones and lacks some. The sample yields fewer than 4,500 clones, 82% seen once. V lost 0 bases, J lost 6 bases, and 11 bases lay in between. CDR1 and CDR2 from the germline V gene are LGHNA and YNFKEQ. The CDR3 length is 14 residues. This TCR was sampled from an adult who received the influenza vaccine. This sample comprised CXCR5+ CD38- circulating T follicular helper cells from blood, obtained 7 days after influenza vaccination. As for subset: circulating Tfh, non-naive CD4+CXCR5+PD-1+ (ICOS+CD38+ or ICOS-CD38-). The chain links TRBV4-2 to TRBJ1-1; no firm D call. DNA for the CDR3: TGTGCCAGCAGCCAAGACGAGGAGAGACCTGAAGCTTTCTTT. Encoded protein: CASSQDEERPEAFF.